This T cell receptor (beta chain) comes out of a study of response to subunit inactivated influenza vaccine (dated by TCRdb to 2016 to 2019). Study-level background: To follow how T cells responded to a trivalent subunit inactivated influenza vaccine, the researchers relied on deep quantitative profiling of the T cell receptor repertoire. Study-level results and caveats: It was suggested by the authors that each seasonal influenza vaccination may recruit only a limited number of new T cells.

Concerning this clonotype itself: The antigen it binds to is not known. No quality values exist for individual bases; no much larger clone is one base distant.

The library came from RT-PCR. Sequencing relied on an Illumina HiSeq 2500. TCRdb applied fastp at Q25 and MiXCR to the public reads, then kept only in-frame beta chains. Entries that share a CDR3 protein sequence are merged under the most common genes and DNA. The table for this sample lists around 490,000 distinct CDR3 sequences; about 7.6% of them were counted only once. The ten biggest clones cover 13% of the sample. Taken from the germline V gene, the CDR1 and CDR2 loops are LGHNA and YNFKEQ. V ends up 1 base short and J 4 bases short, with an unmatched junction base count of 4. Counted from cysteine to phenylalanine, this CDR3 has 15 amino acids. The sequence is cut down to CDR3 DNA, 45 bases in frame from base 1.

This clonotype was obtained from a man aged 50-75 years who received an inactivated influenza vaccine. Donor details come from another sample of the same person, matched by shared clones. The V and J segments used are TRBV4-2 and TRBJ2-3, with 8 central nucleotides matching TRBD2. The sequencing here drew on PBMCs from blood, taken roughly 24 months after vaccination. DNA sequence: TGTGCCAGCAGCCAAGCGGGAGGGCGGTCAGATACGCAGTATTTT. Its coded protein is CASSQAGGRSDTQYF.